Sequencing of this T cell receptor beta chain was carried out in a study of shared clonotypes between healthy human individuals. Study context: Three plates were used per donor for CD4 naive, three for CD4 memory, two for CD8 naive and one for CD8 memory.

Each subset's genomic DNA was shared equally among a number of immunoSEQ plates. TCRdb's copy holds only in-frame clones and misses some; the assay was immunoSEQ multiplex PCR. The data show some 380,000 clones, roughly 96% seen once. Every donor was a Caucasian adult from Nashville, Tennessee. The CDR3 has 12 amino acids. Per the germline V gene, CDR1 is SQVTM and CDR2 is ANQGSEA. V lost 5 bases to trimming and J lost 6 bases, with 14 bases between them. Sequencing was done on a sample of memory CD8+ T cells sorted from blood. The sample's subset: CD45RO+ cells pooled with CCR7-negative TemRA cells. This chain connects TRBV29-1 to TRBJ2-7; D is possibly TRBD1 or TRBD2 (5 bases each). The receptor was isolated from a man aged 25-45 years in good health. CDR3 sequence reads: CSVRGRDGEQYF. CDR3 bases: TGCAGCGTTAGGGGCAGGGACGGCGAGCAGTACTTC.